The 12 T cell receptor beta chains reported below all come from one sample, sequenced in a study of shared clonotypes between healthy human individuals. Assay used: immunoSEQ multiplex PCR; TCRdb lists only in-frame clones, some missing. The sample consists of around 690,000 clones, roughly 87% of them appearing once. The sample comprised memory CD8+ T cells from PBMCs. Indicated subset: CD45RO+ cells pooled with CCR7-negative TemRA cells. These receptors came from a man aged 18 to 30 in good health. Some clones in this sample may be carry-over from other donors' samples.

The V gene is TRBV9, the J gene TRBJ2-1, with 7 nucleotides matching TRBD2. Germline V CDR1 and CDR2: SGDLS, YYNGEE. The V gene end was trimmed by 0 bases and the J gene end by 4 bases; junction bases not matched to a gene: 13. This CDR3 comprises 18 residues. CDR3 protein: CASSVVGRGPGTYNEQFF. In DNA, the CDR3 is TGTGCCAGCAGCGTAGTGGGGAGGGGTCCTGGGACTTACAATGAGCAGTTCTTC.

The V gene is TRBV7-9, the J gene TRBJ2-7; D not certain. The CDR3 length is 12 residues. Germline V gene lookup returns CDR1 SEHNR and CDR2 FQNEAQ (reference sequence). Trimming cost V 5 bases and J 3 bases, with 8 bases left between them. The CDR3 DNA sequence: TGTGCCAGCAGCCCGAACAGCTACGAGCAGTACTTC. Translated, it gives CASSPNSYEQYF.

The chain links TRBV5-1 to TRBJ2-1, with TRBD2 matching over 10 bases. The CDR3 runs to 16 residues. V was clipped by 1 base and J by 0 bases; unmatched bases: 1. The germline gives CDR1 SGHRS, CDR2 YFSETQ. The chain's CDR3 is CASSLTSGTSYNEQFF. The CDR3 region has the DNA TGCGCCAGCAGCTTGACTAGCGGGACCTCCTACAATGAGCAGTTCTTC.

The gene calls are TRBV7-9 and TRBJ2-5, with 7 bases matching TRBD1. Germline CDR1 SEHNR, CDR2 FQNEAQ (reference sequence). The CDR3 sequence is 13 residues long. With V trimmed by 9 bases and J by 4 bases, 8 bases remained unmatched. The CDR3 reads CASTTGMVETQYF. The CDR3 DNA is TGTGCCAGTACGACAGGGATGGTAGAGACCCAGTACTTC.

This clone came up a few times. This chain uses TRBV30 with TRBJ1-1; D is ambiguous. CDR1 is GTSNPN and CDR2 is SVGIG in the germline V gene (reference sequence). The CDR3 has 15 amino acids. V lost 0 bases and J lost 6, with 17 bases in between. CDR3 bases: TGTGCCTGGAGTGTAAGGAGCGAAGAAATCCCTGAAGCTTTCTTT. This sequence encodes CAWSVRSEEIPEAFF. The full variable domain, rest sourced from reference TRBV30 and TRBJ1-1, is SQTIHQWPATLVQPVGSPLSLECTVEGTSNPNLYWYRQAAGRGLQLLFYSVGIGQISSEVPQNLSASRPQDRQFILSSKKLLLSDSGFYLCAWSVRSEEIPEAFFGQGTRLTVV.

To note about this clone: In the same sample, other DNA sequences code for this CDR3. The CDR3 region has the DNA TGTGCCTGGAGTGGAGTCGGGCAGTTCTTC. This codes for CAWSGVGQFF. The chain employs TRBV30 and TRBJ2-1, with D hard to call. The V and J ends lost 1 base and 12 bases respectively, with 7 bases between them. The CDR3 consists of 10 residues. Germline V gene sequence: CDR1 GTSNPN, CDR2 SVGIG (reference sequence).

The chain is built from TRBV9 and TRBJ2-1, with TRBD2 matching 12 bases. In germline, CDR1 is SGDLS, CDR2 YYNGEE. This CDR3 contains 17 residues. J lost 7 bases, V lost 4 bases, and 12 bases had no gene match. The CDR3 sequence is CASSPSGASGRGNEQFF. The CDR3 DNA reads TGTGCCAGCAGCCCCTCGGGGGCTAGCGGGAGGGGTAATGAGCAGTTCTTC. Supplemented by reference TRBV9 and TRBJ2-1, the full variable domain reads DSGVTQTPKHLITATGQRVTLRCSPRSGDLSVYWYQQSLDQGLQFLIQYYNGEERAKGNILERFSAQQFPDLHSELNLSSLELGDSALYFCASSPSGASGRGNEQFFGPGTRLTVL.

The rearrangement links TRBV4-3 to TRBJ2-3; TRBD2 matches at 12 bases. The J segment lost 4 bases and the V segment lost 0 bases, leaving 8 bases of the junction unmatched. This CDR3 spans 18 amino acids. Germline CDR1 reads LGHNA; CDR2 reads YSLEER. The CDR3 here is CASSQEGLAGGPSDTQYF. CDR3 coding DNA: TGCGCCAGCAGCCAAGAGGGGCTAGCGGGAGGGCCATCAGATACGCAGTATTTT.

The V and J genes are TRBV27 and TRBJ2-7; D may be TRBD2 (5 bases). Per the germline V gene, CDR1 is MNHEY and CDR2 is SMNVEV (reference sequence). Deletions cut 5 bases from V and 5 bases from J, with 13 bases between. The CDR3 totals 13 residues. CDR3 in amino acids: CASSPGVPHEQYF. CDR3 DNA: TGTGCCAGCAGTCCCGGGGTCCCCCACGAGCAGTACTTC.

This clone was detected only once. The chain has TRBV5-8 and TRBJ2-3; D gene ambiguous. The CDR3 totals 15 residues. Germline lookup yields CDR1 SGHTS and CDR2 YDEGEE. The V end was cut by 0 bases, the J end by 6 bases, with 14 bases between. This CDR3 is CASSLAHFLGDTQYF. Here the CDR3 DNA reads TGTGCCAGCAGCTTGGCACATTTCCTGGGGGATACGCAGTATTTT. Filled out from reference TRBV5-8 and TRBJ2-3, the complete variable domain reads EAGVTQSPTHLIKTRGQQATLRCSPISGHTSVYWYQQALGLGLQFLLWYDEGEERNRGNFPPRFSGRQFPNYSSELNVNALELEDSALYLCASSLAHFLGDTQYFGPGTRLTVL.

This clone showed up just a few times. CDR3 sequence (DNA): TGTGCCAGTAGGACAGTCCACAATGAGCAGTTCTTC. This encodes CASRTVHNEQFF. V and J are TRBV10-3 and TRBJ2-1, with D possibly matching TRBD1 (6 bases). Trimming pared 10 bases from V and 5 bases from J, leaving 12 bases between. CDR1 and CDR2 (germline): ENHRY, SYGVKD. There are 12 residues in the CDR3.

The chain uses TRBV13 and TRBJ1-1, with D perhaps matching TRBD1 (5 bases). Trimming shortened V by 0 bases and J by 3 bases, and 17 bases separated the two germline ends. The CDR3 runs to 17 residues. The germline gives CDR1 PRHDT, CDR2 FYEKMQ (reference sequence). CDR3 region: CASSLGPRRVRDTEAFF. CDR3 DNA: TGTGCCAGCAGCTTAGGACCTCGCAGGGTACGGGACACTGAAGCTTTCTTT.